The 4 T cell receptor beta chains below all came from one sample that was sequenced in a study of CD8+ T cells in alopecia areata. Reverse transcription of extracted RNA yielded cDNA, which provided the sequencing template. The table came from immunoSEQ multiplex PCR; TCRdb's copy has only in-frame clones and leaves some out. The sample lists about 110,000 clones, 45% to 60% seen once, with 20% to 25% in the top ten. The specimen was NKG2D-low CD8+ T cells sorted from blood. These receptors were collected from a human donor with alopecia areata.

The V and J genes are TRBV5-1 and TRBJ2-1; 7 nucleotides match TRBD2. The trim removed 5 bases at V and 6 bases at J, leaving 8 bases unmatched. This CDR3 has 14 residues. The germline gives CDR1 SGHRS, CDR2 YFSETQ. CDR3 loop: CASSVEGGPNEQFF. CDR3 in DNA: TGCGCCAGCAGTGTTGAGGGAGGGCCCAATGAGCAGTTCTTC.

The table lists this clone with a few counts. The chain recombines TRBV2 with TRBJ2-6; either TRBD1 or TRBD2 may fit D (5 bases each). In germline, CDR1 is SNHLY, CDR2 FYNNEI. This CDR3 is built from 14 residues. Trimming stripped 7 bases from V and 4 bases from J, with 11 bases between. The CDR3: CASIVGVGANVLTF. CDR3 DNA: TGTGCCAGCATAGTGGGGGTCGGGGCCAACGTCCTGACTTTC.

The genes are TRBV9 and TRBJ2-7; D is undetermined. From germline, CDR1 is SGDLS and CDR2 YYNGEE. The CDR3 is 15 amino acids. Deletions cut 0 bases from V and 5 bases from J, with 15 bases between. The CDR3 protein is CASSVEFTGTHEQYF. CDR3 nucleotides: TGTGCCAGCAGCGTAGAGTTTACGGGTACCCACGAGCAGTACTTC.

The CDR3 DNA is TGTGCCAGCAGTTTGGCGGGGACAGTCTTTCGGGATGGCTACACCTTC. Its translation: CASSLAGTVFRDGYTF. The genes are TRBV27 and TRBJ1-2, with TRBD1 matching over 7 bases. This CDR3 contains 16 residues. Germline V CDR1 and CDR2: MNHEY, SMNVEV (reference sequence). Trimming removed 3 bases from V and 6 bases from J; junction bases left unmatched: 13.